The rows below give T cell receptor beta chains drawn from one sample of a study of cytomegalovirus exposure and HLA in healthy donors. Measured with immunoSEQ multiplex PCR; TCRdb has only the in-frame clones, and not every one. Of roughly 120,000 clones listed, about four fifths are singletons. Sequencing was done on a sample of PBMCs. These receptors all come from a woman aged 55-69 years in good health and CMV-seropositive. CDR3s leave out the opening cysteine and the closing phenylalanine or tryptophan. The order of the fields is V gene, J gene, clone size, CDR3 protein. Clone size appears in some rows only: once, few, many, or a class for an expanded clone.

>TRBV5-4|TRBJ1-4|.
ASSLGAGSNEKLF
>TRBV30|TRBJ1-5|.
AWTGGTNQPQH
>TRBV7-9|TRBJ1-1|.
ASSQGGTEAF
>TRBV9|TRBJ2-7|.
ASSVAFGAYEQY
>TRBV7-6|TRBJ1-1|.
ASSSQMNTEAF
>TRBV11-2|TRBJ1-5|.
ASSLTDSNQPQH
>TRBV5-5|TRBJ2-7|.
ASSSGTATGEQY
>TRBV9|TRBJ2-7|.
ASSPDRSNTPWVSYEQY
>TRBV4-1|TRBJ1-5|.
ASSRQGGGQPQH
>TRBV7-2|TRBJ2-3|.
ASSLAVLAGGTSTDTQY
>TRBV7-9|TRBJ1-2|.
ASSWWTGGANYGYT
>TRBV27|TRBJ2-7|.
AAGREWNSYEQY
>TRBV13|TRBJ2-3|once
ASLKVQEPPVPDADTQY
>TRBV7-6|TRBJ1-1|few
ASTRGGRTEAF
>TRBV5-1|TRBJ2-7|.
ASSLSQGISYEQY
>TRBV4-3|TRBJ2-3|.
ASSQDYLAGGPTDTQY
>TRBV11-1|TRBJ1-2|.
ASSSPGEPNYGYT
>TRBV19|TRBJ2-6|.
ASSRDRTGANVLT
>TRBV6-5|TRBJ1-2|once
LATLILSGSYT
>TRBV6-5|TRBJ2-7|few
ASRPRGNHEQY
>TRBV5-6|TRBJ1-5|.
ASSFWSLPNQPQH
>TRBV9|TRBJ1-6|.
ASSVVGTANSPLH
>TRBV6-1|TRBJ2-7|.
ASSGVAGEISGEQY
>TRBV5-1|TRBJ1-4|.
ASSTTGSNEKLF
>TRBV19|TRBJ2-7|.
ASSMSQGAYEQY
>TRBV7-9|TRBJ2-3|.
ASSLETPYTQY
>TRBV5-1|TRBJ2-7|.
ASSLEGGESYEQY
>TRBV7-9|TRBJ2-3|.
ASSFSPRATDTQY
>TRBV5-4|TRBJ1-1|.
ASSFNRGTEAF
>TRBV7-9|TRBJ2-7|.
ASSSTSGAIYEQY
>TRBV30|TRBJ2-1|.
ACPSPYRAGEQF
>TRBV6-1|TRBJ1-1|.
ASTPGPTGDTEAF
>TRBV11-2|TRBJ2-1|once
ASSLSPDTYNEQF
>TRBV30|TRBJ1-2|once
AWNTGNYGYT
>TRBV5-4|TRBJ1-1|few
ASSLARNTEAF
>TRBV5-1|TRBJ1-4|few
ASSLLLERGEKLF
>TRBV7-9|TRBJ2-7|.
ASSSTGTRKYEQY
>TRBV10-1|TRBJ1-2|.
ASSEASGQPYFNYGYT
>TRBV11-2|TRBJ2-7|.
ASSLALAGGYEQY